Listed below are T cell receptor beta chains from one sample, sequenced in a study of T cells in Graves' hyperthyroidism and ophthalmopathy. MiXCR, run by TCRdb on the multiplex PCR reads, gives a single entry per CDR3 protein. The sample consists of approximately 380,000 distinct CDR3 sequences, about 14% of them appearing once. Sequences were obtained from blood. All receptors derive from a middle-aged man with Graves' ophthalmopathy. Each CDR3 is given with its conserved first and last residue. The D gene is left open where the match is weak. Only some rows state a clone size, as once, few, many or a class for expanded clones.

D: -
size: few
J: TRBJ2-5
V: TRBV5-1
DNA: TGCGCCAGCACTTACTCTCGAGAAGAGACCCAGTACTTC
CDR3: CASTYSREETQYF

D: TRBD1
size: many
J: TRBJ1-5
V: TRBV2
DNA: TGTGCCAGCAGAGGGACAGGGGGCTACAATCAGCCCCAGCATTTT
CDR3: CASRGTGGYNQPQHF

D: -
size: few
J: TRBJ1-5
V: TRBV12-3/TRBV12-4
DNA: TGTGCCAGCAGTCCACAGGGAGCCCGTCAGCCCCAGCATTTT
CDR3: CASSPQGARQPQHF

D: -
size: many
J: TRBJ2-7
V: TRBV11-2
DNA: TGTGCCAGCAGCATGCGAAGTACGGGGGTCCACGAGCAGTACTTC
CDR3: CASSMRSTGVHEQYF

D: TRBD1
size: -
J: TRBJ1-4
V: TRBV9
DNA: TGTGCCAGCAGCGACGGACAGGGGACTGAAAAACTGTTTTTT
CDR3: CASSDGQGTEKLFF

D: TRBD2
size: -
J: TRBJ2-3
V: TRBV7-8
DNA: TGTGCCAGCAGAGGACTAGCGGGAGGGTTGGGTACAGATACGCAGTATTTT
CDR3: CASRGLAGGLGTDTQYF

D: TRBD1
size: few
J: TRBJ2-7
V: TRBV20-1
DNA: TGCAGTCCCTGGGGGACAGACTACGAGCAGTACTTC
CDR3: CSPWGTDYEQYF

D: -
size: -
J: TRBJ2-7
V: TRBV4-1
DNA: TGCGCCAGCAGCCAAGTGGGACAACCCTACGAGCAGTACTTC
CDR3: CASSQVGQPYEQYF

D: -
size: many
J: TRBJ2-1
V: TRBV11-1
DNA: TGTGCCAGCAGCGCACACGCACGGGGCGCATACAATGAGCAGTTCTTC
CDR3: CASSAHARGAYNEQFF

D: -
size: -
J: TRBJ1-4
V: TRBV29-1
DNA: TGCAGCGTTGAAGGTACCGATAGTAATGAAAAACTGTTTTTT
CDR3: CSVEGTDSNEKLFF

D: -
size: many
J: TRBJ1-1
V: TRBV5-1
DNA: TGCGCCAGCAGCCTCGGGGCGGAGGCTGAAGCTTTCTTT
CDR3: CASSLGAEAEAFF

D: -
size: many
J: TRBJ2-1
V: TRBV30
DNA: TGTGCCTGGAGTAGCGGAACCTGGGATGAGCAGTTCTTC
CDR3: CAWSSGTWDEQFF

D: -
size: many
J: TRBJ2-1
V: TRBV2
DNA: TGTGCCAGCAGTAGATTGGGTGCCTCCTACAATGAGCAGTTCTTC
CDR3: CASSRLGASYNEQFF

D: TRBD2
size: many
J: TRBJ2-3
V: TRBV6-2/TRBV6-3
DNA: TGTGCCAGCGCGGAGGGGAGGCTAGCGGGAGGTTCGGATACGCAGTATTTT
CDR3: CASAEGRLAGGSDTQYF

D: TRBD2
size: -
J: TRBJ2-7
V: TRBV7-7
DNA: TGTGCTAGCAGTCGAGGACTAGCGGGAAGCTACGAGCAGTACTTC
CDR3: CASSRGLAGSYEQYF

D: TRBD2
size: -
J: TRBJ2-7
V: TRBV2
DNA: TGTGCCAGCAGCGCCCGGACTAGTGCCGAGCAGTACTTC
CDR3: CASSARTSAEQYF

D: TRBD2
size: -
J: TRBJ2-6
V: TRBV5-4
DNA: TGTGCCAGCAGCTTGGAGGGAGGGCCTGGGGCCAACGTCCTGACTTTC
CDR3: CASSLEGGPGANVLTF

D: -
size: few
J: TRBJ1-5
V: TRBV4-2
DNA: TGTGCCAGCAGCACTCAATATAGCAATCAGCCCCAGCATTTT
CDR3: CASSTQYSNQPQHF

D: TRBD2
size: many
J: TRBJ2-3
V: TRBV27
DNA: TGTGCCAGCAGTTTAACCGGGACTAGCGGTCCAGATACGCAGTATTTT
CDR3: CASSLTGTSGPDTQYF

D: -
size: many
J: TRBJ1-1
V: TRBV20-1
DNA: TGCAGTGCTAGAGGACTGATGAACACTGAAGCTTTCTTT
CDR3: CSARGLMNTEAFF

D: -
size: few
J: TRBJ2-1
V: TRBV24-1
DNA: TGTGCCACCAGTGATTTGGGGGTAGCTGGTTACAATGAGCAGTTCTTC
CDR3: CATSDLGVAGYNEQFF

D: -
size: many
J: TRBJ2-5
V: TRBV5-1
DNA: TGCGCCAGCAGCTTGGGAAGGGGGCAAGAGACCCAGTACTTC
CDR3: CASSLGRGQETQYF

D: -
size: few
J: TRBJ1-3
V: TRBV5-1
DNA: TGCGCCAGCAGCTGGGGACCTGGGGTCGGTGGAAACACCATATATTTT
CDR3: CASSWGPGVGGNTIYF

D: -
size: many
J: TRBJ2-7
V: TRBV30
DNA: TGTGCCTGGAGTGTATTAGACTCCAAGTCCTACGAGCAGTACTTC
CDR3: CAWSVLDSKSYEQYF

D: -
size: many
J: TRBJ2-3
V: TRBV30
DNA: TGTGCCTGGATGTGGAGGGGCACGTATACGCAGTATTTT
CDR3: CAWMWRGTYTQYF

D: TRBD1
size: -
J: TRBJ1-6
V: TRBV5-4
DNA: TGTGCCAGCAGCTCTACCGCCGGGACAGGGATCCGGTCACCCCTCCACTTT
CDR3: CASSSTAGTGIRSPLHF

D: -
size: few
J: TRBJ1-1
V: TRBV28
DNA: TGTGCCAGCAGAGACCCCGGGACGGATGAAGCTTTCTTT
CDR3: CASRDPGTDEAFF

D: TRBD1
size: once
J: TRBJ1-3
V: TRBV10-3
DNA: TGTGCCATCAGTGAACACAGGGACAGGGTATCTGGAAACACCATATATTTT
CDR3: CAISEHRDRVSGNTIYF

D: -
size: many
J: TRBJ2-2
V: TRBV6-1
DNA: TGTGCCAGCAGTGAATTTGGCGGGTTGAACACCGGGGAGCTGTTTTTT
CDR3: CASSEFGGLNTGELFF

D: -
size: few
J: TRBJ2-3
V: TRBV24-1
DNA: TGTGCCACCAGTGATTTGTCGGACAGATGGGATACGCAGTATTTT
CDR3: CATSDLSDRWDTQYF

D: TRBD1
size: many
J: TRBJ1-1
V: TRBV7-2
DNA: TGTGCCAGCAGCTCACCCAGGACAGGGGGCTTGAACACTGAAGCTTTCTTT
CDR3: CASSSPRTGGLNTEAFF

D: -
size: many
J: TRBJ2-7
V: TRBV12-3/TRBV12-4
DNA: TGTGCCAGCACCGAGACTTTCGGCGAGCAGTACTTC
CDR3: CASTETFGEQYF

D: -
size: many
J: TRBJ2-5
V: TRBV28
DNA: TGTGCCAGCAGTTTAACGGGCAGCAGGGAGACCCAGTACTTC
CDR3: CASSLTGSRETQYF

D: -
size: once
J: TRBJ1-1
V: TRBV28
DNA: TGTGCCACTAGCGGGGGAGACGGCACTGAAGCTTTCTTT
CDR3: CATSGGDGTEAFF

D: TRBD1
size: many
J: TRBJ1-5
V: TRBV12-3/TRBV12-4
DNA: TGTGCCAGCAGCACCGACGGGACAGTTAATCAGCCCCAGCATTTT
CDR3: CASSTDGTVNQPQHF

D: -
size: -
J: TRBJ1-5
V: TRBV7-2
DNA: TGTGCCAGCAGGGACAGAAGGAGCAATCAGCCCCAGCATTTT
CDR3: CASRDRRSNQPQHF

D: -
size: few
J: TRBJ2-7
V: TRBV5-1
DNA: TGCGCCAGCAGCTTTGACTCTGAGCTGTACTTC
CDR3: CASSFDSELYF

D: -
size: many
J: TRBJ1-1
V: TRBV15
DNA: TGTGCCACCAGCAGAGTTGAGATGAACACTGAAGCTTTCTTT
CDR3: CATSRVEMNTEAFF

D: -
size: -
J: TRBJ1-5
V: TRBV6-5
DNA: TGTGCCAGCAGTTACTCGAGCCCGGGACCGGAAGGGCACAATCAGCCCCAGCATTTT
CDR3: CASSYSSPGPEGHNQPQHF

D: -
size: -
J: TRBJ2-1
V: TRBV7-9
DNA: TGTGCCAGCAGCTTACCTTCCTACAATGAGCAGTTCTTC
CDR3: CASSLPSYNEQFF

D: -
size: many
J: TRBJ2-3
V: TRBV9
DNA: TGTGCCAGCAGCGTAGGTGGACCGCCTCGAGATACGCAGTATTTT
CDR3: CASSVGGPPRDTQYF

D: -
size: many
J: TRBJ2-1
V: TRBV20-1
DNA: TGCAGTGCTAGTTTTCACGGGGAGCAGTTCTTC
CDR3: CSASFHGEQFF

D: TRBD2
size: many
J: TRBJ2-3
V: TRBV5-1
DNA: TGCGCCACCAGCAGGACTAGCGGACGCACAGATACGCAGTATTTT
CDR3: CATSRTSGRTDTQYF

D: -
size: few
J: TRBJ1-2
V: TRBV4-1
DNA: TGCGCCAGCAGCCAAGTCTTTTCCGGGGGCGGTGGCTATGGCTACACCTTC
CDR3: CASSQVFSGGGGYGYTF

D: -
size: many
J: TRBJ2-1
V: TRBV6-1
DNA: TGTGCCAGCAGTTACGTAGCCAACACAGGCGATGAGCAGTTCTTC
CDR3: CASSYVANTGDEQFF

D: TRBD1
size: many
J: TRBJ2-1
V: TRBV12-3/TRBV12-4
DNA: TGTGCCAGCAGTCCGACCCCAGGGGGAAGCTCCTACAATGAGCAGTTCTTC
CDR3: CASSPTPGGSSYNEQFF

D: TRBD2
size: once
J: TRBJ2-7
V: TRBV4-2
DNA: TGTGCCAGCAGCCAAGATGTGGCTAGCGGGAGGGGGGAGCAGTACTTC
CDR3: CASSQDVASGRGEQYF

D: -
size: many
J: TRBJ1-1
V: TRBV28
DNA: TGTGCCAGCAGCCCCGGGACAAACATTTTGGCTTTCTTT
CDR3: CASSPGTNILAFF

D: TRBD2
size: many
J: TRBJ2-3
V: TRBV11-3
DNA: TGTGCCAGCAGCCCCGCCGGGGGGACTACAGATACGCAGTATTTT
CDR3: CASSPAGGTTDTQYF

D: -
size: many
J: TRBJ1-1
V: TRBV6-2/TRBV6-3
DNA: TGTGCCAGCAGTTATAGCCGGAACACTGAAGCTTTCTTT
CDR3: CASSYSRNTEAFF